This T cell receptor (beta chain) was retrieved from a study of blood T cell repertoires in COVID-19. Across the whole study: Researchers got acute and convalescent COVID-19 samples from the United States, Italy and Spain. The analysed material was cDNA or gDNA that came from T cells, B-cell-depleted T cells, or PBMCs.

How the authors handled the data: From reference gene primer amplification, estimates of nucleated cell counts were derived. TCRdb's table, derived via immunoSEQ multiplex PCR, lists solely in-frame clones and lacks some. The D gene and trimming were derived from the DNA, and the V and J assignments and clone size from that table. The table includes about 200,000 clones, 70% to 90% detected once. The ends lost 2 bases at V and 10 bases at J; junction bases unmatched: 5. CDR1 is GTSNPN and CDR2 is SVGIG in the germline V gene (reference sequence). The CDR3 consists of 13 residues. Source material: peripheral blood. The chain couples TRBV30 to TRBJ2-1; 10 nucleotides align to TRBD2. The TCR sequence derives from a woman aged 40 to 50 who had recovered from COVID-19. The CDR3 DNA sequence: TGTGCCTGGAGTTCGGCTAGCGGGGGAGAGCAGTTCTTC. Translating it yields CAWSSASGGEQFF.